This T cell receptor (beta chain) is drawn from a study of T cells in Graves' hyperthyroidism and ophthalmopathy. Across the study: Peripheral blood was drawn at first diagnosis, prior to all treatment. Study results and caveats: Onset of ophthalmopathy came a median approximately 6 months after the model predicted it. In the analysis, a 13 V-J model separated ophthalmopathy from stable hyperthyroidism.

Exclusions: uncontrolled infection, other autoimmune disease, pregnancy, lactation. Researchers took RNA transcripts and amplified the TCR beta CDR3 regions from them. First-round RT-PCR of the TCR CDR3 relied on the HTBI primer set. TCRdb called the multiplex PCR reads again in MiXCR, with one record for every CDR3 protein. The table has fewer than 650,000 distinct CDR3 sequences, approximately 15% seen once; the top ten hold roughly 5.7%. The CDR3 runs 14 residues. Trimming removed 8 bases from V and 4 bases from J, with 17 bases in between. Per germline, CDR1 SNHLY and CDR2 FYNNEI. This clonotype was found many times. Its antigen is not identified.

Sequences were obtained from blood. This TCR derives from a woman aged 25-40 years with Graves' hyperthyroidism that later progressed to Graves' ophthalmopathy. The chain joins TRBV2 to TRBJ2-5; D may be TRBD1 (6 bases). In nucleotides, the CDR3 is TGTGCCAGCCGCCCGCCTGGGACAAGAGAGACCCAGTACTTC. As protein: CASRPPGTRETQYF. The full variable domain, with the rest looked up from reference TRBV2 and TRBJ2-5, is EPEVTQTPSHQVTQMGQEVILRCVPISNHLYFYWYRQILGQKVEFLVSFYNNEISEKSEIFDDQFSVERPDGSNFTLKIRSTKLEDSAMYFCASRPPGTRETQYFGPGTRLLVL.